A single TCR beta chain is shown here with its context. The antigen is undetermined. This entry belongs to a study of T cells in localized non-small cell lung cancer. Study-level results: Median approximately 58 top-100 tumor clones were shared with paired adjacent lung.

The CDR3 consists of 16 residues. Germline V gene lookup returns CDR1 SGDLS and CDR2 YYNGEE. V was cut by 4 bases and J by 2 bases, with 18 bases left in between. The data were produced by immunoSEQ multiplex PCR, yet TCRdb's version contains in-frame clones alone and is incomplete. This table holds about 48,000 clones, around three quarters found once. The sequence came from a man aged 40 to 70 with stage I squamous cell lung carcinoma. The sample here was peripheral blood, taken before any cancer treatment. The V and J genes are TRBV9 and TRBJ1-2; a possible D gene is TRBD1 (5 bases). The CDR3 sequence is CASSPLGRTNNYGYTF. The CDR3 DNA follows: TGTGCCAGCAGCCCCCTGGGACGGACCAACAACTATGGCTACACCTTC.